This T cell receptor (beta chain) was identified in a study of technical replicates of blood from several donors. The length of the CDR3 is 16 residues. J lost 3 bases, V lost 1 base, and 8 bases had no gene match. Germline CDR1 reads SNHLY; CDR2 reads FYNNEI. Assay used: immunoSEQ multiplex PCR; TCRdb lists only in-frame clones, some missing. The sample lists under 95,000 clones; roughly 94% were seen once. The source material was T cells isolated from PBMCs. The chain is built from TRBV2 and TRBJ1-2; 7 nucleotides match TRBD1. The source is a human donor in good health. The CDR3 region has the DNA TGTGCCAGCAGTGAAGTAGGGGGCGCTTATGACTATGGCTACACCTTC. It translates to CASSEVGGAYDYGYTF.